The clone carrying this TCR beta chain has just a few counts. The antigen is not known. Sequencing was performed with immunoSEQ multiplex PCR; in TCRdb, only in-frame clones are kept and a portion is missing. The repertoire holds tens of thousands of clones, with roughly 85% as singletons. This sample is drawn from a study of T cell responses to AZD1222 COVID-19 vaccine. Broader study findings: Donors, mostly white British, included more females; clonal diversity was possibly underestimated. Reportedly, nearly half of unique spike TCRs recognized epitopes outside B.1.351/B.1.1.7 mutations.

CDR3 length equals 14 residues. Germline loops: CDR1 GTSNPN, CDR2 SVGIG (reference sequence). J lost 5 bases, V lost 1 base, and 3 bases had no gene match. This clonotype originated in an adult who received the AZD1222 COVID-19 vaccine. V is TRBV30 and J is TRBJ1-5; 9 bases fit TRBD1. Sequenced material: peripheral blood, taken 28 days after the second AZD1222 dose. For the CDR3, the DNA is TGTGCCTGGAGTGGGACAGGGGTGGATCAGCCCCAGCATTTT. Translated, it gives CAWSGTGVDQPQHF.